A selection of T cell receptor beta chains follows, all from one sample in a study of blood T cell repertoires in COVID-19. Produced via immunoSEQ multiplex PCR; TCRdb's table is partial and in-frame only. Of nearly 15,000 clones listed, roughly 79% are singletons. The sample was peripheral blood. Receptors originate from a man aged 55 to 70 with acute or convalescent COVID-19. The CDR3 runs from the conserved cysteine through the conserved F or W. The order of the fields is D gene, J gene, clone size, CDR3 length, V gene, CDR3 DNA, CDR3 protein. A D gene is named only where the DNA matches it firmly. Where a row states a size, it is once, few, many or the class of an expanded clone; other rows omit it.

NA TRBJ1-2 NA 11 TRBV30 TGTGCCTGGAGTGCTGTCGGGGGCTACACCTTC CAWSAVGGYTF
TRBD1 TRBJ2-4 NA 14 TRBV19 TGTGCCAGTAGTCCCGACAGGGAAGGGGCCATTCAGTACTTC CASSPDREGAIQYF
NA TRBJ1-1 NA 14 TRBV7-2 TGTGCCAGCAGCTTACTTTTCGGGATCACTGAAGCTTTCTTT CASSLLFGITEAFF
TRBD1 TRBJ1-2 NA 15 TRBV7-6 TGTGCCAGCAGCCGACTCGGACAGGCCGAGCCTGGCTACACCTTC CASSRLGQAEPGYTF
NA TRBJ2-5 NA 13 TRBV29-1 TGCAGCGTCCTAGTAGGAGGGCAAGAGACCCAGTACTTC CSVLVGGQETQYF
NA TRBJ2-2 few 17 TRBV7-9 TGTGCCAGCAGCGATACCGGGACATCGGGGCCCACCGGGGAGCTGTTTTTT CASSDTGTSGPTGELFF
NA TRBJ1-1 NA 15 TRBV3-1/TRBV3-2 TGTGCCAGCAGCCAGGCCGTACAGGGTCCTACTGAAGCTTTCTTT CASSQAVQGPTEAFF
TRBD2 TRBJ2-7 few 15 TRBV3-1/TRBV3-2 TGTGCCAGCAGCCAAAATTCAGCGGGAGATGGGGAGCAGTACTTC CASSQNSAGDGEQYF
NA TRBJ1-3 once 14 TRBV4-1 TGCGCCAGCAGCCCACAGGATACTGGAAACACCATATATTTT CASSPQDTGNTIYF
NA TRBJ1-6 NA 13 TRBV3-1/TRBV3-2 TGTGCCAGCAGCCATAACAGAGATTCACCCCTCCACTTT CASSHNRDSPLHF
TRBD1 TRBJ1-2 NA 16 TRBV5-1 TGCGCCAGCAGAAAACGCCCGGGACAGGAAGGATATGGCTACACCTTC CASRKRPGQEGYGYTF
NA TRBJ1-3 NA 17 TRBV3-1/TRBV3-2 TGTGCCAGCAGCCAAGCCCCGAGAATGGTCTCTGGAAACACCATATATTTT CASSQAPRMVSGNTIYF
TRBD1 TRBJ1-5 NA 15 TRBV9 TGTGCCAGCGGGGGGAGGACAGGATCCAATCAGCCCCAGCATTTT CASGGRTGSNQPQHF
TRBD1 TRBJ1-5 NA 14 TRBV19 TGTGCCAGTAGTATTTGGACAGGGGATCAGCCCCAGCATTTT CASSIWTGDQPQHF
NA TRBJ1-5 NA 15 TRBV19 TGTGCCAGTAGTACCACCGAGGGATTCGATCAGCCCCAGCATTTT CASSTTEGFDQPQHF
TRBD2 TRBJ2-2 NA 13 TRBV18 TGTGCGAGCGGGAGGTCGTCGGCCGGGGAGCTGTTTTTT CASGRSSAGELFF
NA TRBJ1-5 NA 17 TRBV7-6 TGTGCCAGCAGCTTAGATCTGGGGCGGAACCTCAATCAGCCCCAGCATTTT CASSLDLGRNLNQPQHF
NA TRBJ1-2 NA 15 TRBV4-3 TGCGCCAGCAGCCCCTCCGCCCGGGCGGGCTATGGCTACACCTTC CASSPSARAGYGYTF
NA TRBJ1-2 NA 14 TRBV5-1 TGCGCCAGCAGCTTGGCGCAGGGCTACTATGGCTACACCTTC CASSLAQGYYGYTF
TRBD1 TRBJ2-1 NA 14 TRBV7-7 TGTGCCAGCAGCATCGGGACAGATTACAATGAGCAGTTCTTC CASSIGTDYNEQFF
TRBD1 TRBJ2-7 once 16 TRBV7-9 TGTGCCAGCAGCCAAAAATGGGACAGCTACTCCTACGAGCAGTACTTC CASSQKWDSYSYEQYF
TRBD1 TRBJ1-3 few 14 TRBV3-1/TRBV3-2 TGTGCCAGCAGCCAGAGGGGACAGGGGGACACCATATATTTT CASSQRGQGDTIYF
NA TRBJ2-7 NA 14 TRBV19 TGTGCCAGTAGTCCAGATGGGCGCAGTGGCGAGCAGTACTTC CASSPDGRSGEQYF
NA TRBJ1-5 NA 16 TRBV6-2/TRBV6-3 TGTGCCAGCAGTTATGGGCTAGGGGTCCCCGGGCAGCCCCAGCATTTT CASSYGLGVPGQPQHF
NA TRBJ1-5 few 15 TRBV5-1 TGCGCCAGCAGCCTGGACAGTGCTGGCAATCAGCCCCAGCATTTT CASSLDSAGNQPQHF
NA TRBJ2-3 NA 15 TRBV18 TGTGCCAGCTCACCAGATCGGTTGGGGACTGATACGCAGTATTTT CASSPDRLGTDTQYF
TRBD1 TRBJ1-2 NA 15 TRBV19 TGTGCCAGTAGTATAGAGGACAGGGGGTGGAATGGCTACACCTTC CASSIEDRGWNGYTF
TRBD1 TRBJ2-7 NA 15 TRBV15 TGTGCCACCAGCAGAGCGGACAGGGGGCGTAATGAGCAGTACTTC CATSRADRGRNEQYF
TRBD1 TRBJ1-2 NA 13 TRBV12-3/TRBV12-4 TGTGCCAGCAGTTTAACAGGGGGTGGTGGCTACACCTTC CASSLTGGGGYTF
TRBD2 TRBJ2-3 NA 15 TRBV19 TGTGCCAGTAGTGTACTAGCGGGAGGCACAGATACGCAGTATTTT CASSVLAGGTDTQYF
NA TRBJ1-6 NA 14 TRBV4-3 TGCGCCAGCAGCCAAGTGCAGTATAATTCACCCCTCCACTTT CASSQVQYNSPLHF
TRBD1 TRBJ1-2 NA 13 TRBV18 TGTGCCAGCTCACCTGAGGACAGGGGTGGCTACACCTTC CASSPEDRGGYTF
TRBD1 TRBJ1-1 NA 16 TRBV28 TGTGCCAGCTCGCGAACAAAGGGCAGGGGGTCTTTTGGAGCTTTCTTT CASSRTKGRGSFGAFF
NA TRBJ1-1 NA 14 TRBV7-2 TGTGCCAGCAGCTACCGGGCCGCGGTACAGGGAGCTTTCTTT CASSYRAAVQGAFF
NA TRBJ1-1 NA 12 TRBV12-3/TRBV12-4 TGTGCCAGCAGCCAGACAGCCAGAGAAGCTTTCTTT CASSQTAREAFF
NA TRBJ1-1 NA 12 TRBV3-1/TRBV3-2 TGTGCCAGCAGCCAAGATAGTCCTGAAGCTTTCTTT CASSQDSPEAFF
NA TRBJ1-6 NA 13 TRBV10-3 TGTGCCATCAGTGAAACAACCGAATCACCCCTCCACTTT CAISETTESPLHF
NA TRBJ1-1 NA 12 TRBV12-3/TRBV12-4 TGTGCCAGCAGTGATCTGTCTCGGGAAGCTTTCTTT CASSDLSREAFF
NA TRBJ1-3 NA 13 TRBV4-3 TGCGCCAGCAGCGAAGACGTCAGGAACACCATATATTTT CASSEDVRNTIYF
TRBD1 TRBJ2-1 NA 21 TRBV7-6 TGTGCCAGCAGCTTAACCGTATTTGGACAGGGGGCCTTGAGCTCCTACAATGAGCAGTTCTTC CASSLTVFGQGALSSYNEQFF
TRBD1 TRBJ1-2 NA 17 TRBV5-6 TGTGCCAGCAGCTTGTCAGGACAGGGGGCGCGTAACTATGGCTACACCTTC CASSLSGQGARNYGYTF
NA TRBJ2-7 once 14 TRBV28 TGTGCCAGCAGTTTATATCACAGCACCTACGAGCAGTACTTC CASSLYHSTYEQYF
TRBD1 TRBJ2-7 NA 15 TRBV9 TGTGCCAGCAGCGAGGGGACAGGGGTTTCCTACGAGCAGTACTTC CASSEGTGVSYEQYF
NA TRBJ1-4 NA 13 TRBV6-5 TGTGCCAGCAGTTACCGTGTTAATGAAAAACTGTTTTTT CASSYRVNEKLFF
TRBD1 TRBJ1-4 NA 15 TRBV5-1 TGCGCCAGCACCCCCCAGGGGGGAATTAATGAAAAACTGTTTTTT CASTPQGGINEKLFF
TRBD1 TRBJ1-2 NA 13 TRBV12-3/TRBV12-4 TGTGCCAGCAGTTCGGGGACAGGTTTACTCTACACCTTC CASSSGTGLLYTF
NA TRBJ1-2 NA 13 TRBV27 TGTGCCAGCAGTTTGGCGGGCAAAAGTGGCTACACCTTC CASSLAGKSGYTF
NA TRBJ1-4 NA 15 TRBV4-3 TGCGCCAGCAGCCAAGATGGGCAATTTAATGAAAAACTGTTTTTT CASSQDGQFNEKLFF
NA TRBJ2-2 NA 14 TRBV5-4 TGTGCCAGCAGCTGGGGACAGAACACCGGGGAGCTGTTTTTT CASSWGQNTGELFF
NA TRBJ1-3 NA 15 TRBV2 TGTGCCAGCAGTGGAGAAAGCAACTCTGGAAACACCATATATTTT CASSGESNSGNTIYF
TRBD1 TRBJ2-7 NA 14 TRBV25-1 TGTGCCAGCAGTGCGACAGGGATGGCCTACGAGCAGTACTTC CASSATGMAYEQYF